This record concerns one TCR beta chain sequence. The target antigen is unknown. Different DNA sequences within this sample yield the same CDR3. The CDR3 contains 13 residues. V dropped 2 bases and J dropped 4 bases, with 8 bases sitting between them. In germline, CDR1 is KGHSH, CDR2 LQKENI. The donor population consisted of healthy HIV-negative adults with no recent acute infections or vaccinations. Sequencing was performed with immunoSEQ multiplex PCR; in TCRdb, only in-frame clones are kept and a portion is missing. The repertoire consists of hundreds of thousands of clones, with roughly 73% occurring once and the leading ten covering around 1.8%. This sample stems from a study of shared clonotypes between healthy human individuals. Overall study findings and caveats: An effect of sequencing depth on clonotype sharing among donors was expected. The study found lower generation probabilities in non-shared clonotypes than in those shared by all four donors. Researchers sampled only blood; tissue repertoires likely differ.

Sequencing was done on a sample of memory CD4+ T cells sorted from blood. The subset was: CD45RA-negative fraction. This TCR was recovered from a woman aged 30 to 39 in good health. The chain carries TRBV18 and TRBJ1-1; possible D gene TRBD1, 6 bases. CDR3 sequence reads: CASSPRGGTEAFF. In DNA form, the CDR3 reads TGTGCCAGCTCACCAAGGGGGGGCACTGAAGCTTTCTTT.